The rows below give T cell receptor beta chains drawn from one sample of a study of OX40 agonist ivuxolimab in advanced cancers. Sequenced by immunoSEQ multiplex PCR; TCRdb stores in-frame clones only, minus some. The profile shows about 54,000 clones, 84% of them singletons. The source material was CD4+ or CD8+ T cells sorted from blood, sampled in a trial of the OX40 agonist ivuxolimab. These receptors were obtained from an adult with an advanced solid tumor such as melanoma, head and neck, liver or kidney cancer. Both conserved end residues are part of each CDR3. The order of the fields is V gene, clone size, D gene, J gene, CDR3 DNA, CDR3 protein. D genes are given only for firm matches. Expanded clones are given a class, and other clones once, few, many or no size at all.

TRBV28	-	-	TRBJ2-4	TGTGCCAGCAGTTCCCCGTTATCAGCAACGAACATTCAGTACTTC	CASSSPLSATNIQYF
TRBV5-6	-	-	TRBJ1-5	TGTGCCAGCAGCTTGAGGGTTGGGGCTCAGCCCCAGCATTTT	CASSLRVGAQPQHF
TRBV29-1	-	TRBD1	TRBJ1-1	TGCAGCGCCAACGCTCGACAGGGGGCGACTGAAGCTTTCTTT	CSANARQGATEAFF
TRBV11-3	-	-	TRBJ2-3	TGTGCCAGCAGCCTGGCGCCCCGAGATACGCAGTATTTT	CASSLAPRDTQYF
TRBV9	-	-	TRBJ2-3	TGTGCCAGCAGCGTAGCAGGGTTGGGGTCAGATACGCAGTATTTT	CASSVAGLGSDTQYF
TRBV7-2	-	-	TRBJ2-7	TGTGCCAGCAGCTTAAACGGGGCCCAGATTTCCTACGAGCAGTACTTC	CASSLNGAQISYEQYF
TRBV19	-	-	TRBJ2-7	TGTGCCAGTAGTATAAGGCAGGTTCCCTACGAGCAGTACTTC	CASSIRQVPYEQYF
TRBV7-6	-	-	TRBJ2-3	TGTGCCAGCAGCTTAGCTCCCCTAGGTGGCACAGATACGCAGTATTTT	CASSLAPLGGTDTQYF
TRBV5-1	-	-	TRBJ2-1	TGCGCCAGCAGCTTGGAGAACACGAGGAATTTGGGCGATGAGCAGTTCTTC	CASSLENTRNLGDEQFF
TRBV4-1	-	-	TRBJ1-2	TGCGCCAGCAGCCAAGTGGATGAGGGAGCGGTGGCCTATGGCTACACCTTC	CASSQVDEGAVAYGYTF
TRBV25-1	-	-	TRBJ2-7	TGTGCCAGCAGTAAACAGGGGGGGGTTTACGAGCAGTACTTC	CASSKQGGVYEQYF
TRBV5-1	-	-	TRBJ1-1	TGCGCCAGCAGCTTGGAGAAGGGTGGAACCACTGAAGCTTTCTTT	CASSLEKGGTTEAFF
TRBV11-2	once	-	TRBJ2-7	TGTGCCAGCAGCTTAGAGGGACGGACCCTTGGATCCTACGAGCAGTACTTC	CASSLEGRTLGSYEQYF
TRBV28	-	-	TRBJ1-2	TGTGCCAGCAAGGACCTTTATGGCTACACCTTC	CASKDLYGYTF
TRBV5-1	-	-	TRBJ1-3	TGCGCCAGCAGCTTTGGTTTGGGGTCTGGAAACACCATATATTTT	CASSFGLGSGNTIYF
TRBV6-5	-	-	TRBJ2-7	TGTGCCAGCAGCCGCAGCCGGACAACCGAGCAGTACTTC	CASSRSRTTEQYF
TRBV5-1	once	TRBD1	TRBJ2-3	TGCGCCAGCAGCTTGAGGCAGGGGGCAGATACGCAGTATTTT	CASSLRQGADTQYF
TRBV19	-	TRBD1	TRBJ2-1	TGTGCCAGTAGTGAAGGACAGGGTAGTATTAGTGAGCAGTTCTTC	CASSEGQGSISEQFF
TRBV7-2	-	TRBD2	TRBJ2-2	TGTGCCAGCAGCCCCCGGGGCCTCGGGAGGGCCGGGGAGCTGTTTTTT	CASSPRGLGRAGELFF
TRBV6-6	-	-	TRBJ2-7	TGTGCCAGCAGTCCTACAGGGTACGAGCAGTACTTC	CASSPTGYEQYF
TRBV19	-	-	TRBJ1-1	TGTGCCAGTAGTCGGATTGGAGGAGGGATGAACACTGAAGCTTTCTTT	CASSRIGGGMNTEAFF
TRBV29-1	-	-	TRBJ2-7	TGCAGCTTCTCTTCCGGGACTTCCCTATCCGAGCAGTACTTC	CSFSSGTSLSEQYF
TRBV28	-	TRBD1	TRBJ2-7	TGTGCCACCCCAGGACAGGCGAGCTACGAGCAGTACTTC	CATPGQASYEQYF
TRBV27	-	-	TRBJ2-2	TGTGCCAGCAAGTCAGGCGGGGCCAACACCGGGGAGCTGTTTTTT	CASKSGGANTGELFF
TRBV7-2	once	-	TRBJ2-2	TGTGCCAGCAGCTTAGATCCCGGGGAGCTGTTTTTT	CASSLDPGELFF
TRBV15	-	TRBD2	TRBJ2-7	TGTGCCACCAGTCCAGGGACTAGCGGGAAGCACGAGCAGTACTTC	CATSPGTSGKHEQYF
TRBV29-1	-	TRBD1	TRBJ1-1	TGCAGCGTCGCGCCTGGACAGGGTCACACTGAAGCTTTCTTT	CSVAPGQGHTEAFF
TRBV2	-	-	TRBJ2-1	TGTGCCAGCAGTGATCTAGACCGCAATGAGCAGTTCTTC	CASSDLDRNEQFF
TRBV18	-	-	TRBJ2-3	TGTGCCAGCTCACCATTCTCGGGACTGATGACTAGCACAGATACGCAGTATTTT	CASSPFSGLMTSTDTQYF
TRBV28	-	TRBD2	TRBJ2-3	TGTGCCAGCAGTTTCCCCAGACTAGCGGGAAGTATAGATACGCAGTATTTT	CASSFPRLAGSIDTQYF
TRBV7-9	-	-	TRBJ1-5	TGTGCCAGCAGCCCCCTGGCGGGTAGCAATCAGCCCCAGCATTTT	CASSPLAGSNQPQHF
TRBV7-3	-	TRBD1	TRBJ1-5	TGTGCCAGCAGCTCAGACGGGACAGGGGACTGGCCCCAGCATTTT	CASSSDGTGDWPQHF
TRBV28	-	TRBD1	TRBJ2-7	TGTGCCAGCAGTTTTACCGGGACAGGGTTCGGGCAGTACTTC	CASSFTGTGFGQYF
TRBV7-6	once	-	TRBJ1-2	TGTGCCAGCTCACCGGGGGGCAGGGAAGCCTATGGCTACACCTTC	CASSPGGREAYGYTF
TRBV19	-	-	TRBJ2-1	TGTGCCAGTAAGGGCAGTTGGGACAATGAGCAGTTCTTC	CASKGSWDNEQFF
TRBV6-5	-	-	TRBJ2-1	TGTGCCAGCAGAGATGACAGTTCTTCCTGGGGTGAGCAGTTCTTC	CASRDDSSSWGEQFF
TRBV11-2	-	-	TRBJ1-4	TGTGCCAGCAGCTACGGGACGGGGGAAAAACTGTTTTTT	CASSYGTGEKLFF
TRBV28	few	-	TRBJ2-3	TGTGCCAGCAGCTACCCGCTGCAGGCTACCAGCACAGATACGCAGTATTTT	CASSYPLQATSTDTQYF
TRBV19	few	TRBD1	TRBJ1-2	TGTGCCAGTAGTATTGACAGGGGCCGGGACTATGGCTACACCTTC	CASSIDRGRDYGYTF
TRBV5-1	once	-	TRBJ2-7	TGCGCCAGCAGCTTAACGAGAAGCTCCTACGAGCAGTACTTC	CASSLTRSSYEQYF
TRBV7-2	-	TRBD2	TRBJ2-7	TGTGCCAGCAGCTGGGGACTAGCGGGAGGGCTATACGAGCAGTACTTC	CASSWGLAGGLYEQYF